This T cell receptor (beta chain) originates from a study of blood T cells in healthy people across ages (dated by TCRdb to 2015 to 2017). General notes on the study: In model experiments, roughly one uniquely barcoded TCR beta cDNA molecule per two T cells was captured by template switching. To track age-related changes in TCR beta repertoire diversity, the study relied on deep sequencing normalized with unique cDNA molecular identifiers. Donors were grouped into four age groups: young (average 16 years), middle-aged (approximately 41), aged (62) and long-lived (around 80). Two additional independent replicas of 1 million unique cDNA reads from the same blood draw were analyzed for two donors (one aged 18 to 30 and one aged 80 or older).

General conclusions and limits of the study: Donor CMV infection status was unknown, potentially confounding age-related changes in expanded clonotypes. Conclusive comparison of naive and antigen-experienced compartments was prevented by the profiling of bulk unsorted PBMCs. The long-lived group showed more naive CD4+ T cells, fewer expanded clones and increased TCR diversity than the aged group, suggesting age selection. The percentage of naive T cells measured by flow cytometry correlated strongly with observed TCR beta diversity. Observed TCR beta diversity per million T cells fell roughly linearly with age, and a significant reduction was already apparent by age around 39. Estimates of total diversity based on one million sequenced T cells were considered lower bounds and underestimates.

Libraries were made using 5' RACE. Sequencing used an Illumina HiSeq 2500. A second PCR of roughly 7 to 11 cycles was performed with a sample-barcoded 5' primer and a J-beta primer mix. A unique molecular identifier was introduced onto each TCR beta cDNA molecule by a template-switch 5' adaptor carrying 12 random nucleotides. At least 2.5 million CDR3-containing paired-end reads were obtained from each sample. First-strand cDNA synthesis was performed from all RNA using the Mint cDNA synthesis kit, with priming by a TRBC-specific oligonucleotide. After uracil-DNA glycosylase treatment, a first 18-cycle PCR used universal primers M1SS and BC2_uni_R on all cDNA. Per the authors' processing: For normalization, 1 million high-quality reads were randomly selected from each sample, with every read carrying a distinct molecular identifier. Instead of being binned into consensus sequences, reads that shared molecular identifiers were thrown out. CDR3 identification, clonotype clustering and error correction used MiTCR with a Q25 quality threshold and the strictest error-elimination algorithm. Lower-bound total TCR beta diversity was estimated with a nonparametric unseen species model using Euler transformation. TCRdb took the public reads, trimmed them with fastp at Q25, ran MiXCR for clone calling and kept in-frame beta chains. Identical CDR3 protein sequences are pooled into one entry, listed with their most common genes and DNA. What appears here as the V and J calls and clone size reflects TCRdb's work, not the paper's. This sample gives around 500,000 distinct CDR3 sequences in total; around a quarter of them show up just once. The top ten clones comprise about 3.9% of the sample.

CDR1 and CDR2 are read off the germline V gene (reference sequence) as SEHNR and FQNEAQ. The CDR3 sequence holds 13 residues, the cysteine and phenylalanine included. Of all the DNA, just the CDR3 is kept, 39 bases in frame from base 1. Comments on this clonotype: Its antigen remains undetermined. Base qualities are not provided; no much larger clone lies one nucleotide away.

Donors were a few dozen systemically healthy Caucasian individuals from Russia aged roughly 6 to 90 years. Roughly 10 milliliters of peripheral blood were collected from each donor into EDTA-treated Vacutainer tubes. Ficoll-Paque density-gradient centrifugation was used to isolate PBMCs, with at least 6.5 million per sample. Total RNA, at least 5 micrograms per sample, was extracted from PBMCs with Trizol reagent. The percentages of naive CD45RAhigh/CD27high T cells were determined by flow cytometry on a PBMC aliquot from every donor. The sample was also linked to a second study, of T cells of mothers and their children. Per that second paper: Nine systemically healthy Caucasian individuals, comprising three mothers and their six children, were included as donors. cDNA synthesis consumed the entire amount of extracted RNA, loaded at 1.5 ug RNA in each 15 ul reaction. In the second PCR, the M1S primer introduced both the sample barcodes and 2-4 random nucleotides. Over 10 million TCR beta CDR3 reads came from each mother, compared with approximately 2.8 million reads from each child. In both related and unrelated pairs, thymic selection shapes the output of TCR recombination in a similar way, with inherited differences having only a minor effect. Normalized repertoire overlap was always slightly but never significantly higher in related than unrelated mother-child pairs. With a sensitivity of roughly 93 clones per million clonotypes, no persistent microchimeric T cell clones were detected. Deep NGS was used in the study to compare the TCR beta repertoires of mothers and children and to look for features that separate related mother-child pairs from unrelated individuals. The mean age was roughly 40 +/- 4 years for the mothers and approximately 11 +/- 4 years for the children. Libraries were sequenced on Illumina HiSeq 2000 with 100+100 nt paired-end reads after adapter ligation with NEBNext reagents. To prevent cross-contamination, the mother and child libraries were prepared a month apart and were sequenced in separate runs. For each donor, between roughly 450,000 and 2,100,000 distinct TCR beta clonotypes were identified. Naive TCR beta clonotypes were estimated from low-frequency clonotypes matched to each donor's FACS-determined naive share, without sorting.

Sequenced input: blood. This receptor chain uses TRBV7-9 and TRBJ2-5; matching of 5 bases hints at TRBD1 as the D gene. Gene TRBJ2-1 matches the end of the DNA better, so the J call may be wrong. The receptor was isolated from a boy between 2 and 15 years old in good health. The nucleotide sequence is given as TGTGCCAGCAGCGGATACCAGGGTACTGAGCAGTTCTTC. Its amino acids are CASSGYQGTEQFF.